Below, 28 T cell receptor beta chains from the same sample are listed, as sequenced in a study of blood T cell repertoires in COVID-19. Only in-frame clones appear in the TCRdb table, and some are missing; sequencing was by immunoSEQ multiplex PCR. The sample records about 130,000 clones, about four fifths being singletons. Sequencing was carried out using peripheral blood. Receptors were obtained from a woman in her sixties with acute or convalescent COVID-19.

The chain has TRBV15 and TRBJ2-2; TRBD1 matches at 9 bases. Germline CDR1 LNHNV, CDR2 YYDKDF (reference sequence). CDR3 length equals 15 residues. The trim removed 5 bases at V and 4 bases at J, leaving 5 bases unmatched. DNA of the CDR3: TGTGCCACCAGCCGGGACAGGGTTGTCACCGGGGAGCTGTTTTTT. Protein product: CATSRDRVVTGELFF.

The chain links TRBV7-9 to TRBJ1-4; TRBD1 matches at 7 bases. The CDR3 spans 17 residues. The V gene's germline CDR1 is SEHNR and CDR2 FQNEAQ (reference sequence). V was pared by 4 bases and J by 5 bases, with 13 bases of the junction left unmatched. The CDR3 region is CASSSYTTGSGNEKLFF. The CDR3 DNA is TGTGCCAGCAGCTCCTACACGACAGGGTCGGGGAATGAAAAACTGTTTTTT.

The rearrangement links TRBV4-1 to TRBJ2-7, with 8 bases matching TRBD1. This CDR3 has 16 residues. CDR1 MGHRA and CDR2 YSYEKL come from the germline V gene. Germline trimming cut 2 bases from V and 4 bases from J; bases unmatched to any gene: 10. The CDR3 bases are TGCGCCAGCAGCCAAACGACAGGGGTTGGGGTGTACGAGCAGTACGTC. It yields the protein CASSQTTGVGVYEQYV.

The table lists this clone with many counts. This sequence joins TRBV24-1 and TRBJ2-4; TRBD1 is a possible D gene (5 bases). V was pared by 0 bases and J by 12 bases, with 8 bases between. The CDR3 is made up of 12 amino acids. CDR1 and CDR2 (germline): KGHDR, SFDVKD. The DNA of the CDR3 is TGTGCCACCAGTGATTTGACAGGCAGTCAGTACTTC. Translation: CATSDLTGSQYF.

This clone has just a few counts. The chain uses TRBV12-3 or TRBV12-4 and TRBJ2-7; TRBD2 matches 7 bases. This CDR3 has 13 residues. Trimming cost V 3 bases and J 2 bases; bases outside gene matches: 1. CDR3 region: CASSFAGAYEQYF. The CDR3, as DNA: TGTGCCAGCAGTTTTGCGGGGGCCTACGAGCAGTACTTC.

The chain combines TRBV5-1 with TRBJ1-3; 7 nucleotides agree with TRBD1. The trim removed 7 bases at V and 0 bases at J, leaving 10 bases unmatched. The CDR3 has 16 residues. Germline values: CDR1 SGHRS, CDR2 YFSETQ. The CDR3 nucleotides are TGCGCCAGCGCCCCCGGGACAGTCCTCTCTGGAAACACCATATATTTT. Residues: CASAPGTVLSGNTIYF.

This sequence joins TRBV6-5 and TRBJ2-7, with 7 bases fitting TRBD1. CDR1 is MNHEY and CDR2 is SVGAGI in the germline V gene. V shed 6 bases, J shed 5 bases, and the junction held 7 bases outside the gene matches. The CDR3 is 13 amino acids. The CDR3 is CASRSPDRDEQYF. CDR3 bases: TGTGCCAGCAGATCCCCCGACAGGGACGAGCAGTACTTC.

The chain has TRBV7-3 and TRBJ1-1; 7 nucleotides agree with TRBD1. The CDR3 spans 13 residues. Germline trimming cut 5 bases from V and 5 bases from J; bases unmatched to any gene: 5. CDR1 and CDR2 from the germline V gene are SGHTA and FQGTGA. DNA for the CDR3: TGTGCCAGCAGCACTATACAGGGGACTGAAGCTTTCTTT. This encodes CASSTIQGTEAFF.

V usage is TRBV20-1 and J usage is TRBJ1-1, with a possible D match to TRBD1 (5 bases). The CDR3 has 11 residues. Germline assignment: CDR1 DFQATT and CDR2 SNEGSKA (reference sequence). With 3 bases removed from V and 11 bases from J, the gap between germline ends came to 13 bases. The CDR3 sequence: CSAREGMLAFF. In DNA form, the CDR3 reads TGCAGTGCTAGGGAGGGGATGTTGGCTTTCTTT.

The rearrangement joins TRBV30 to TRBJ2-2, with D perhaps matching TRBD2 (6 bases). This CDR3 contains 13 residues. Germline assignment: CDR1 GTSNPN and CDR2 SVGIG (reference sequence). The V and J ends lost 0 bases and 6 bases respectively, with 8 bases between them. CDR3 sequence reads: CAWSVEGPGELFF. For the CDR3, the DNA is TGTGCCTGGAGTGTGGAGGGGCCCGGGGAGCTGTTTTTT.

This clone appeared a single time. V usage is TRBV19 and J usage is TRBJ1-1, with TRBD1 matching over 8 bases. CDR3 length: 15 amino acids. Germline-derived CDR1 and CDR2 are LNHDA and SQIVND (reference sequence). Losses at the gene ends were 3 bases for V and 4 bases for J; bases not matched to a gene: 7. CDR3 coding DNA: TGTGCCAGTAGTATTCCGACAGGGGTCCCCACTGAAGCTTTCTTT. Its protein product is CASSIPTGVPTEAFF. Variable domain in full (rest from reference TRBV19 and TRBJ1-1): DGGITQSPKYLFRKEGQNVTLSCEQNLNHDAMYWYRQDPGQGLRLIYYSQIVNDFQKGDIAEGYSVSREKKESFPLTVTSAQKNPTAFYLCASSIPTGVPTEAFFGQGTRLTVV.

This chain uses TRBV19 with TRBJ1-2, with TRBD1 identical over 10 bases. The CDR3 consists of 15 residues. The J segment lost 4 bases and the V segment lost 11 bases, leaving 13 bases of the junction unmatched. Germline V gene sequence: CDR1 LNHDA, CDR2 SQIVND (reference sequence). The DNA of the CDR3 is TGTGCCGTCCGGGACAGGGGAGGTCAAAGCTATGGCTACACCTTC. It encodes CAVRDRGGQSYGYTF.

This clone was recorded only once. The chain links TRBV9 to TRBJ2-7; D is possibly TRBD1 (6 bases). The germline V and J ends were trimmed by 3 bases and 4 bases, with 17 bases remaining between them. This CDR3 is built from 15 residues. Germline assignment: CDR1 SGDLS and CDR2 YYNGEE. Here the CDR3 reads CASSAHGGRGYEQYF. The CDR3 nucleotides are TGTGCCAGCAGCGCCCACGGAGGCAGGGGATACGAGCAGTACTTC.

This chain connects TRBV5-1 to TRBJ1-5; tentative D call: TRBD1 (5 bases). Looked up from germline, CDR1 is SGHRS and CDR2 is YFSETQ. With 0 bases removed from V and 2 bases from J, the gap between germline ends came to 12 bases. CDR3 length: 16 residues. CDR3 coding DNA: TGCGCCAGCAGCTTGGAAGGGGACTATCGCAATCAGCCCCAGCATTTT. Protein: CASSLEGDYRNQPQHF.

This clone was seen only once. The V call is TRBV5-4, the J call TRBJ1-2; 7 bases align to TRBD1. J was trimmed by 8 bases and V by 0 bases; bases with no gene match: 16. The germline gives CDR1 SGHNT, CDR2 YYREEE (reference sequence). This CDR3 is 17 amino acids long. The CDR3 nucleotides are TGTGCCAGCAGCTTGGGAGACCTCGGGACAGACCTTAGAGGCTACACCTTC. Protein product: CASSLGDLGTDLRGYTF. The full variable domain, rest sourced from reference TRBV5-4 and TRBJ1-2, is ETGVTQSPTHLIKTRGQQVTLRCSSQSGHNTVSWYQQALGQGPQFIFQYYREEENGRGNFPPRFSGLQFPNYSSELNVNALELDDSALYLCASSLGDLGTDLRGYTFGSGTRLTVV.

The gene calls are TRBV6-1 and TRBJ2-5; 10 bases align to TRBD2. V shed 3 bases and J 2 bases; nucleotides not matched to a gene: 3. The CDR3 covers 15 residues. Germline CDR1 is MNHNS and CDR2 is SASEGT. CDR3 DNA sequence: TGTGCCAGCAGTGATACTAGCGGGGCTCAAGAGACCCAGTACTTC. Translation gives CASSDTSGAQETQYF.

The gene calls are TRBV6-2 or TRBV6-3 and TRBJ1-1; D is perhaps TRBD1 (5 bases). Germline CDR1 and CDR2: MNHEY and SVGEGT. The V end was cut by 5 bases, the J end by 6 bases, with 19 bases between. This CDR3 spans 15 amino acids. CDR3 in amino acids: CASSPWLGGRAEAFF. The CDR3 nucleotides read TGTGCCAGCAGTCCCTGGTTGGGGGGGAGAGCTGAAGCTTTCTTT.

This clone has a handful of counts. The chain links TRBV29-1 to TRBJ1-2; D is possibly TRBD1 (5 bases). Germline CDR1 is SQVTM and CDR2 is ANQGSEA. This CDR3 contains 11 residues. CDR3 sequence: CILKGVDGYTF. The CDR3 nucleotides read TGCATCCTCAAAGGGGTCGATGGCTACACCTTC.

J is TRBJ2-7 and V is TRBV6-2 or TRBV6-3; D possibly corresponds to TRBD2 (5 bases). Germline-derived CDR1 and CDR2 are MNHEY and SVGEGT. V lost 4 bases and J lost 2, with 9 bases in between. The CDR3 extends over 13 amino acids. CDR3 region: CASSSFGTYEQYV. For the CDR3, the DNA is TGTGCCAGCAGTTCCTTCGGGACCTACGAGCAGTACGTC.

The J gene is TRBJ1-3, the V gene TRBV6-5; D unresolved. The CDR3 covers 15 residues. Germline CDR1 reads MNHEY; CDR2 reads SVGAGI. V was pared by 6 bases and J by 1 base, with 13 bases between. The CDR3 loop reads CASRVGSLSGNTIYF. In nucleotides, the CDR3 is TGTGCCAGCAGGGTCGGTTCCTTATCTGGAAACACCATATATTTT.

The genes are TRBV11-2 and TRBJ1-6; D is unclear. CDR3 size: 12 residues. With 2 bases removed from V and 13 bases from J, the gap between germline ends came to 9 bases. Germline V lookup: CDR1 SGHAT, CDR2 FQNNGV. CDR3 in amino acids: CASSLHIHPLHF. The DNA for the CDR3 is TGTGCCAGCAGCTTACACATTCACCCCCTCCACTTT.

The chain is built from TRBV6-1 and TRBJ1-1; perhaps TRBD1 as D (6 bases). Germline V gives CDR1 MNHNS, CDR2 SASEGT. The CDR3 contains 15 residues. Trimming removed 0 bases at V and 8 bases at J, with 16 bases between. CDR3 amino acids: CASSEALQGSREAFF. DNA of the CDR3: TGTGCCAGCAGTGAAGCGCTTCAGGGGTCCAGGGAAGCTTTCTTT.

The chain is built from TRBV7-3 and TRBJ2-1, with D perhaps TRBD2 (6 bases). Trimming took 4 bases from V and 10 from J, leaving 20 bases between them. Germline CDR1 reads SGHTA; CDR2 reads FQGTGA. The CDR3 is 15 amino acids. CDR3 sequence reads: CASSSDRSGASEQFF. DNA for the CDR3: TGTGCCAGCAGCTCCGATCGTAGCGGTGCGTCAGAGCAGTTCTTC.

The chain links TRBV4-1 to TRBJ1-2; D gene ambiguous. The length of the CDR3 is 15 residues. Germline values: CDR1 MGHRA, CDR2 YSYEKL. Trimming left V 5 bases short and J 1 base short, with 14 bases between. The CDR3 loop is CASSGGLGFNYGYTF. The CDR3 nucleotides read TGCGCCAGCAGCGGCGGCCTCGGCTTTAACTATGGCTACACCTTC.

J is TRBJ2-7 and V is TRBV2, with 8 bases fitting TRBD1. V was pared by 10 bases and J by 2 bases, with 10 bases of the junction left unmatched. Germline V CDR1 and CDR2: SNHLY, FYNNEI. CDR3 size: 14 residues. DNA for the CDR3: TGTGCCATCACGGCGGACAGGGACACCTACGAGCAGTACTTC. This sequence encodes CAITADRDTYEQYF.

V and J are TRBV9 and TRBJ1-4, with D uncertain. This CDR3 has 15 amino acids. Between the trimmed V and J ends, which lost 0 bases and 7 bases, there was a span of 13 bases. CDR1 and CDR2 (germline): SGDLS, YYNGEE. The CDR3 DNA follows: TGTGCCAGCAGCGTAGCTTTAGGAGTAGGTGAAAAACTGTTTTTT. Its protein is CASSVALGVGEKLFF.

This chain joins TRBV20-1 and TRBJ2-7; maybe TRBD1 (5 bases). V dropped 3 bases and J dropped 4 bases, with 16 bases sitting between them. Germline CDR1 reads DFQATT; CDR2 reads SNEGSKA (reference sequence). The CDR3 covers 14 residues. The CDR3 DNA reads TGCAGTGCTAGTAGGGATGGTAGGGGATACGAGCAGTACTTC. Translating gives CSASRDGRGYEQYF.

V and J are TRBV24-1 and TRBJ1-1, with D possibly being TRBD1 (6 bases). V was clipped by 9 bases and J by 8 bases, with 18 bases between them. The germline V gene encodes CDR1 KGHDR and CDR2 SFDVKD. CDR3 size: 13 residues. In DNA form, the CDR3 reads TGTGCCACCCTGTCCGACGCAGGGGCAGAAGCTTTCTTT. Protein product: CATLSDAGAEAFF.